A selection of T cell receptor beta chains follows, all from one sample in a study of blood T cell repertoires in COVID-19. Sequenced by immunoSEQ multiplex PCR; TCRdb stores in-frame clones only, minus some. The data show over 250,000 clones, over 80% seen once. Material for sequencing was peripheral blood. These receptors were taken from a woman aged 70 to 79 with COVID-19, enrolled during active disease. Both conserved end residues are part of each CDR3. Fields, in order: CDR3 DNA, CDR3 protein, V gene, D gene, J gene, clone size. A D gene is named only where the DNA matches it firmly. Part of the rows lack a size; the others show once, few, many or a class for expanded clones.

cdr3_nt: TGTGCCAGCAGCTTATCGTCCGGGGAGCTGTTTTTT
cdr3_aa: CASSLSSGELFF
v_call: TRBV5-6
d_call: .
j_call: TRBJ2-2
clone_size: .

cdr3_nt: TGCAGCGTTGGCGTTTCGGACAGGGGCCCTTTT
cdr3_aa: CSVGVSDRGPF
v_call: TRBV29-1
d_call: TRBD1
j_call: TRBJ1-6
clone_size: .

cdr3_nt: TGTGCCAGCGGCCGGACTAGTTACTCTAACTACGAGCAGTACTTC
cdr3_aa: CASGRTSYSNYEQYF
v_call: TRBV6-5
d_call: TRBD2
j_call: TRBJ2-7
clone_size: .

cdr3_nt: TGTGCCAGCAGCTTGTACGTCGGGAGCTCCTACGAGCAGTACTTC
cdr3_aa: CASSLYVGSSYEQYF
v_call: TRBV5-6
d_call: .
j_call: TRBJ2-7
clone_size: .

cdr3_nt: TGTGCCAGCAGCTTAGGCTCACTCAATGAGCAGTTCTTC
cdr3_aa: CASSLGSLNEQFF
v_call: TRBV7-2
d_call: .
j_call: TRBJ2-1
clone_size: .

cdr3_nt: TGTGCCAGCAGCCGGTATGGCTACACCTTC
cdr3_aa: CASSRYGYTF
v_call: TRBV12-3/TRBV12-4
d_call: .
j_call: TRBJ1-2
clone_size: .

cdr3_nt: TGTGCCAGCAGCCTACAGGCTACAACTAATGAAAAACTGTTTTTT
cdr3_aa: CASSLQATTNEKLFF
v_call: TRBV16
d_call: .
j_call: TRBJ1-4
clone_size: .

cdr3_nt: TGTGCCAGCAGCCAAGGCACGGGACTAATCAGGACAGATACGCAGTATTTT
cdr3_aa: CASSQGTGLIRTDTQYF
v_call: TRBV3-1/TRBV3-2
d_call: TRBD2
j_call: TRBJ2-3
clone_size: .

cdr3_nt: TGTGCCAGCAGTTACTCCGCGGCAGGGGGAGTCTATGGCTACACCTTC
cdr3_aa: CASSYSAAGGVYGYTF
v_call: TRBV6-5
d_call: TRBD1
j_call: TRBJ1-2
clone_size: .

cdr3_nt: TGTGCCATCAAGGAGGCAGGGGGCACTGAAGCTTTCTTT
cdr3_aa: CAIKEAGGTEAFF
v_call: TRBV10-3
d_call: TRBD1
j_call: TRBJ1-1
clone_size: .

cdr3_nt: TGCGCCAGCAGCCAAGTTCAGGGGGTTTTGACTGAAGCTTTCTTT
cdr3_aa: CASSQVQGVLTEAFF
v_call: TRBV4-3
d_call: TRBD1
j_call: TRBJ1-1
clone_size: .

cdr3_nt: TGTGCCAGCTCACTTAATACAGGGAACACTGAAGCTTTCTTT
cdr3_aa: CASSLNTGNTEAFF
v_call: TRBV18
d_call: .
j_call: TRBJ1-1
clone_size: .

cdr3_nt: TGTGCCAGCTCACCTAACAGAGACACAAACTATGGCTACACCTTC
cdr3_aa: CASSPNRDTNYGYTF
v_call: TRBV18
d_call: .
j_call: TRBJ1-2
clone_size: .

cdr3_nt: TGTGCCAGCATCGGCGGGGGAAGCACCGGGGAGCTGTTTTTT
cdr3_aa: CASIGGGSTGELFF
v_call: TRBV28
d_call: TRBD2
j_call: TRBJ2-2
clone_size: once

cdr3_nt: TGTGCCAGCAGCTCCGGGACAGGGGTGTACAATGAGCAGTTCTTC
cdr3_aa: CASSSGTGVYNEQFF
v_call: TRBV11-2
d_call: TRBD1
j_call: TRBJ2-1
clone_size: .

cdr3_nt: TGTGCCACCAGCCATACTATTAAACACACCGGGGAGCTGTTTTTT
cdr3_aa: CATSHTIKHTGELFF
v_call: TRBV15
d_call: .
j_call: TRBJ2-2
clone_size: .

cdr3_nt: TGTGCCAGCAGCCTAAAAGGGGTCTCTGGCTACACCTTC
cdr3_aa: CASSLKGVSGYTF
v_call: TRBV5-4
d_call: .
j_call: TRBJ1-2
clone_size: .

cdr3_nt: TGTGCCAGCAGGAGGACGGGAGGTAACACCGGGGAGCTGTTTTTT
cdr3_aa: CASRRTGGNTGELFF
v_call: TRBV6-4
d_call: TRBD2
j_call: TRBJ2-2
clone_size: .

cdr3_nt: TGTGCCAGCAGGCAGGGAGGTGGCTACACCTTC
cdr3_aa: CASRQGGGYTF
v_call: TRBV3-1/TRBV3-2
d_call: .
j_call: TRBJ1-2
clone_size: .

cdr3_nt: TGTGCCAGTAGTGGCGCGGGGGCAAAGCCCCAGCATTTT
cdr3_aa: CASSGAGAKPQHF
v_call: TRBV19
d_call: .
j_call: TRBJ1-5
clone_size: few

cdr3_nt: TGTGCCAGCAGTTACTCGTGGACAGGGAACTATGGCTACACCTTC
cdr3_aa: CASSYSWTGNYGYTF
v_call: TRBV6-5
d_call: TRBD1
j_call: TRBJ1-2
clone_size: .

cdr3_nt: TGTGCCAGCAGTGGCGCAGGGGTGTGGGAGCAGTACTTC
cdr3_aa: CASSGAGVWEQYF
v_call: TRBV28
d_call: .
j_call: TRBJ2-7
clone_size: .

cdr3_nt: TGTGCCAGCAGCTGGAAGTCAAAGCTTACGGGAGATGGCTACACCTTC
cdr3_aa: CASSWKSKLTGDGYTF
v_call: TRBV7-2
d_call: .
j_call: TRBJ1-2
clone_size: .

cdr3_nt: TGTGCCAGCAGCCAGACAGGGGGAGAGACCCAGTACTTC
cdr3_aa: CASSQTGGETQYF
v_call: TRBV2
d_call: TRBD1
j_call: TRBJ2-5
clone_size: .

cdr3_nt: TGTGCCAGTCTGGGCTTGGAGACCCAGTACTTC
cdr3_aa: CASLGLETQYF
v_call: TRBV6-5
d_call: .
j_call: TRBJ2-5
clone_size: .

cdr3_nt: TGTGCCAGAAGCTACCGGGGGAGCCCCTACAATGAGCAGTTCTTC
cdr3_aa: CARSYRGSPYNEQFF
v_call: TRBV5-3
d_call: .
j_call: TRBJ2-1
clone_size: .

cdr3_nt: TGTGCCAGCAGCATCGGACAGGGGGCTGGCGAGCAGTACTTC
cdr3_aa: CASSIGQGAGEQYF
v_call: TRBV7-9
d_call: TRBD1
j_call: TRBJ2-7
clone_size: .

cdr3_nt: TGTGCCAGTAGTATACGGGGGATGGGTGAAGCTTTCTTT
cdr3_aa: CASSIRGMGEAFF
v_call: TRBV19
d_call: .
j_call: TRBJ1-1
clone_size: .

cdr3_nt: TGTGCCAGCTCAACCGGGACAGGGGATTCACCCCTCCACTTT
cdr3_aa: CASSTGTGDSPLHF
v_call: TRBV18
d_call: TRBD1
j_call: TRBJ1-6
clone_size: .

cdr3_nt: TGCAGTGCTAGTATTGGACTAGCAAGAGAGCAGTTCTTC
cdr3_aa: CSASIGLAREQFF
v_call: TRBV20-1
d_call: TRBD2
j_call: TRBJ2-1
clone_size: .

cdr3_nt: TGTGCCAGCAGTTTGGGACAGGAAAATTCACCCCTCCACTTT
cdr3_aa: CASSLGQENSPLHF
v_call: TRBV28
d_call: TRBD1
j_call: TRBJ1-6
clone_size: few

cdr3_nt: TGTGCCAGCACTAAAACAGGGGCACTCTCCTACGAGCAGTACTTC
cdr3_aa: CASTKTGALSYEQYF
v_call: TRBV2
d_call: TRBD1
j_call: TRBJ2-7
clone_size: few

cdr3_nt: TGTGCCAGCAGGGACCCTAGGACAGGGGAAGCATATGGCTACACCTTC
cdr3_aa: CASRDPRTGEAYGYTF
v_call: TRBV7-9
d_call: TRBD1
j_call: TRBJ1-2
clone_size: few

cdr3_nt: TGTGCCAGCAGCTTTTCCGGGACAGGGGTCTTAGAGACCCAGTACTTC
cdr3_aa: CASSFSGTGVLETQYF
v_call: TRBV3-1/TRBV3-2
d_call: TRBD1
j_call: TRBJ2-5
clone_size: .

cdr3_nt: TGTGCCAGCAGACTTAGAACCGGGACTAGCGGGAGGGCCCACAATGAGCAGTTCTTC
cdr3_aa: CASRLRTGTSGRAHNEQFF
v_call: TRBV11-2
d_call: TRBD2
j_call: TRBJ2-1
clone_size: .

cdr3_nt: TGTGCCAGCAGTTTGATAGAGGAGCAGTACTTC
cdr3_aa: CASSLIEEQYF
v_call: TRBV28
d_call: .
j_call: TRBJ2-7
clone_size: .